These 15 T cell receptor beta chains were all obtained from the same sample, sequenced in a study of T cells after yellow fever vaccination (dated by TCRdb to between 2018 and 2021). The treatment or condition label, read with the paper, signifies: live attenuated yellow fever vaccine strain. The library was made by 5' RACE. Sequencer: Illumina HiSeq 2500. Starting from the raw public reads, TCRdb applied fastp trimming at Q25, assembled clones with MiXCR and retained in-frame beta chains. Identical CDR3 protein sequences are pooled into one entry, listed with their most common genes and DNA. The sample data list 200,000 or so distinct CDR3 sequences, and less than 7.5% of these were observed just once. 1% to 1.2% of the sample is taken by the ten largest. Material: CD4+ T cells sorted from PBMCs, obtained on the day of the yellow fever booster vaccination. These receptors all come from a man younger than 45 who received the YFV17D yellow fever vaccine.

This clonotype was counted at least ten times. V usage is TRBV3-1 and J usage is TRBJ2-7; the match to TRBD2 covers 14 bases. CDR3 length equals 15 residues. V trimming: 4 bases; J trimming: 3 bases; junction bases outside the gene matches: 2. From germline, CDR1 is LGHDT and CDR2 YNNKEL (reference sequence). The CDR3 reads CASSPGLAGGYEQYF. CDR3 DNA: TGTGCCAGCAGCCCCGGACTAGCGGGAGGCTACGAGCAGTACTTC.

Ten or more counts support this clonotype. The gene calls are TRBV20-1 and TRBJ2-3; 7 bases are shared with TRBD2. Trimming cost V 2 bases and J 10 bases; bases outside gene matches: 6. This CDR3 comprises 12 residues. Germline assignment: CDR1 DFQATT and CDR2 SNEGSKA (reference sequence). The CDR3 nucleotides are TGCAGTGCTAGATTTGCGGGAGACCCGCAGTATTTT. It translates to CSARFAGDPQYF.

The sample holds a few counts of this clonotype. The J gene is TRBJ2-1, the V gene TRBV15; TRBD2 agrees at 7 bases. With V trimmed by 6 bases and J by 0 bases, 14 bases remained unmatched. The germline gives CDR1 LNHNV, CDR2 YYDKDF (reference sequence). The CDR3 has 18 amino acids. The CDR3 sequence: CATSTALAGSSSYNEQFF. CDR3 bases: TGTGCCACCAGTACAGCCTTAGCGGGTTCCAGCTCCTACAATGAGCAGTTCTTC.

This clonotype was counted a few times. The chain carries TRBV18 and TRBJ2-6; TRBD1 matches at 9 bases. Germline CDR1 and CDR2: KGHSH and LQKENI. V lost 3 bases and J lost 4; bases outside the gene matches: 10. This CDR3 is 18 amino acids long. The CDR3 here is CASSPGTGTRYGANVLTF. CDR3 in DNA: TGTGCCAGCTCACCCGGGACAGGGACGAGATACGGGGCCAACGTCCTGACTTTC.

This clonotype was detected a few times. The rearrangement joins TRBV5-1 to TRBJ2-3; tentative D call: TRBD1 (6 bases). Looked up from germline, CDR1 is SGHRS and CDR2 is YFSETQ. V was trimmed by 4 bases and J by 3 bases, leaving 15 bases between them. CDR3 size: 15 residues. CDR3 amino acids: CASSPPGTHTDTQYF. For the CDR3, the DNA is TGCGCCAGCAGCCCACCAGGGACACATACAGATACGCAGTATTTT.

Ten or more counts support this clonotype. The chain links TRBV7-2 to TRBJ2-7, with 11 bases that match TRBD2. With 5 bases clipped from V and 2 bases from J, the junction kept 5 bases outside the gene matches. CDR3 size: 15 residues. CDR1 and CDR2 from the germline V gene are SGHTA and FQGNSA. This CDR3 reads CASSPRLAGPYEQYF. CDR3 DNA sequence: TGTGCCAGCAGCCCGCGACTAGCGGGACCCTACGAGCAGTACTTC.

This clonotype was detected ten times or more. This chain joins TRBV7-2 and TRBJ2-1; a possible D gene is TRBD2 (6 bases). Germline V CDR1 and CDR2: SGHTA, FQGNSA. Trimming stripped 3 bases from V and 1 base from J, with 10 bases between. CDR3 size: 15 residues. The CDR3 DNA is TGTGCCAGCAGCTTGACTAGGGTATCCTACAATGAGCAGTTCTTC. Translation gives CASSLTRVSYNEQFF. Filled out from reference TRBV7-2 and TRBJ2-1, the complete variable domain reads GAGVSQSPSNKVTEKGKDVELRCDPISGHTALYWYRQSLGQGLEFLIYFQGNSAPDKSGLPSDRFSAERTGGSVSTLTIQRTQQEDSAVYLCASSLTRVSYNEQFFGPGTRLTVL.

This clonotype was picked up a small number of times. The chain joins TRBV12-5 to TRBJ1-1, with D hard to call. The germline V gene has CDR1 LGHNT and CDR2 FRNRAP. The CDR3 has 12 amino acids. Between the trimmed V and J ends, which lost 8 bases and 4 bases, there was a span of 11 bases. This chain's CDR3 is CASHRVGTEAFF. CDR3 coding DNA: TGTGCTAGTCACCGGGTGGGCACTGAAGCTTTCTTT.

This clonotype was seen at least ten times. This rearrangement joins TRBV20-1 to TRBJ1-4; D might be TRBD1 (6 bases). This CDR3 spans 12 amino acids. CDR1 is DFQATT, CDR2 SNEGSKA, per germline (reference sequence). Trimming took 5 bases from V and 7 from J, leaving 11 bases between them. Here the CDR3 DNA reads TGCAGTGCTCCGGACAGAAGTGAAAAACTGTTTTTT. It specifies CSAPDRSEKLFF.

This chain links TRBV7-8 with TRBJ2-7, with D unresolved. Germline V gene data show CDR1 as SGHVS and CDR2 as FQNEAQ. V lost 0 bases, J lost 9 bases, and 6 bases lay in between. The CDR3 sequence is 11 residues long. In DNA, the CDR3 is TGTGCCAGCAGCTTAGCGGAAGGGCAGTACTTC. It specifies CASSLAEGQYF.

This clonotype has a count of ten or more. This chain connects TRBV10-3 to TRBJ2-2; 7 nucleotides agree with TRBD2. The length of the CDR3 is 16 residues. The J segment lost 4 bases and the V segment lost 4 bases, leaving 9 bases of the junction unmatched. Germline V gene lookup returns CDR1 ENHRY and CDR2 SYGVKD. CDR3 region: CAISGQLAEFTGELFF. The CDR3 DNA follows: TGTGCCATCAGTGGTCAGCTAGCGGAGTTCACCGGGGAGCTGTTTTTT.

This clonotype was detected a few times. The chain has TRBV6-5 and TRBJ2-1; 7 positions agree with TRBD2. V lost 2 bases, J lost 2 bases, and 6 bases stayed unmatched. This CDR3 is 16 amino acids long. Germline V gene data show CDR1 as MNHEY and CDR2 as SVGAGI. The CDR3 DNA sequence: TGTGCCAGCAGTTACCCGACAAGCGGGACCTACAATGAGCAGTTCTTC. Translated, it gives CASSYPTSGTYNEQFF.

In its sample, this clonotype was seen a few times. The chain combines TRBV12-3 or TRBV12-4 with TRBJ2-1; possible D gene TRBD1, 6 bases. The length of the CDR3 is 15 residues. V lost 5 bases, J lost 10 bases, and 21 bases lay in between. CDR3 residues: CASSLSGQIEREQFF. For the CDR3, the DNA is TGTGCCAGCAGTCTCTCCGGACAGATAGAACGCGAGCAGTTCTTC.

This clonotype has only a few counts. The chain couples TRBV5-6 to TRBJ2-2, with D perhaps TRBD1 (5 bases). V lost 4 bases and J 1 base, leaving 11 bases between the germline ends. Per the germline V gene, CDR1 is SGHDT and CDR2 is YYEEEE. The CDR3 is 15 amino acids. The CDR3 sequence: CASSRGAVNTGELFF. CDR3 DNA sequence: TGTGCCAGCAGCCGTGGGGCGGTGAACACCGGGGAGCTGTTTTTT.

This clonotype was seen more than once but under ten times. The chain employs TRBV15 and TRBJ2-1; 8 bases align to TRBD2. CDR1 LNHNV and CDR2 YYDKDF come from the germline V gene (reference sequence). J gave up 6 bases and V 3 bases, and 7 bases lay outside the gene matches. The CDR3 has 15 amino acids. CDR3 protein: CATSRPGTRANEQFF. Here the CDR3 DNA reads TGTGCCACCAGCAGGCCCGGGACTAGGGCCAATGAGCAGTTCTTC.